Sequencing of this T cell receptor beta chain was carried out in a study of blood T cell repertoires in COVID-19. Study at large: Samples of COVID-19 (acute and convalescent) were obtained from the United States, Italy and Spain. Nucleic acid was either cDNA or gDNA, and it came from T cells, B-cell-depleted T cells, or PBMCs.

V was cut by 6 bases and J by 5 bases, with 18 bases left in between. The germline gives CDR1 SGHRS, CDR2 YFSETQ. The CDR3 sequence is 16 residues long. Under the authors' procedure: How many nucleated cells were present was estimated from reference gene primer amplification. Clones were read by immunoSEQ multiplex PCR, and TCRdb kept only the in-frame ones, dropping some. That table supplies the V and J calls and clone size; D and trimming were determined from the DNA. The sample contains 60,000 or so clones, about 89% of which appear only once. Sequenced: peripheral blood. The sequence was obtained from a man aged 55-75 years with acute or convalescent COVID-19. This chain uses TRBV5-1 with TRBJ1-6; perhaps TRBD1 as D (6 bases). Here the CDR3 DNA reads TGCGCCAGCACCCTTGGATGGGGGGGCGATAATTCACCCCTCCACTTT. Encoded protein: CASTLGWGGDNSPLHF.